This T cell receptor beta chain was obtained from a study of cytomegalovirus exposure and HLA in healthy donors. Broader study findings: Sequencing depth across donors, presence/absence analyses assumed, was roughly uniform. Earlier analysis looked at TCR beta V segments, and most were productive about 90% or about 30% of the time. Some segments of the V type, notably TRBV6-2 and TRBV6-3, were excluded as indistinguishable.

Researchers ran the PCR with 60 Vbeta and 13 Jbeta primers. In the study's own analysis: Counted up in a later analysis, unique TCR beta chains came to 60 million to 95 million, with around 10 million shared. This table comes from immunoSEQ multiplex PCR, and its TCRdb copy is limited to in-frame clones, with some not included. V, J and clone size derive from that table, while D and trimming were established from the DNA sequence. The data show some 150,000 clones, about two thirds seen once. On this clone: The antigen is unknown.

V trimming: 2 bases; J trimming: 4 bases; junction bases outside the gene matches: 2. The CDR3 spans 14 residues. Germline CDR1 ENHRY, CDR2 SYGVKD. Sequencing was carried out using PBMCs. The clonotype was recovered from a human donor in good health. This chain uses TRBV10-3 with TRBJ1-5; 7 nucleotides match TRBD1. CDR3 protein: CAISEDRVNQPQHF. The CDR3 bases are TGTGCCATCAGTGAGGACAGGGTAAATCAGCCCCAGCATTTT.